This is a list of T cell receptor beta chains from one sample in a study of blood T cells in healthy people across ages. TCRdb passed the 5' RACE reads through MiXCR, listing each CDR3 protein once. The sample gives fewer than 1,200,000 distinct CDR3 sequences, under 30% of which show up once; 0.65% to 0.95% is in the top ten. In addition, the sample was reused for a study of T cells of mothers and their children.

The sample consisted of blood. The receptors here all came from a girl aged 2-10 years in good health. CDR3s include the opening cysteine and the closing phenylalanine or tryptophan. The order of the fields is CDR3 length, J gene, D gene, clone size, V gene, CDR3 protein, CDR3 DNA. A D gene is named only where the DNA matches it firmly. Where a row states a size, it is once, few, many or the class of an expanded clone; other rows omit it.

>15|TRBJ2-7|-|few|TRBV29-1
CSPRDFLYSLDEQYF
TGCAGCCCTCGGGATTTCCTTTATTCACTAGACGAGCAGTACTTC
>19|TRBJ2-6|-|few|TRBV4-2
CASSQVERGGRSGANVLTF
TGTGCCAGCAGCCAAGTCGAGCGTGGAGGTAGGAGTGGGGCCAACGTCCTGACTTTC
>14|TRBJ1-4|-|-|TRBV6-5
CASSPQTSGEKLFF
TGTGCCAGCAGCCCCCAAACTAGTGGTGAAAAACTGTTTTTT
>14|TRBJ2-1|-|-|TRBV29-1
CSVDVRGPYNEQFF
TGCAGCGTTGATGTACGTGGGCCCTACAATGAGCAGTTCTTC
>13|TRBJ2-1|TRBD1|few|TRBV2
CASSAGQGTEQFF
TGTGCCAGCAGCGCGGGACAGGGAACTGAGCAGTTCTTC
>14|TRBJ2-5|TRBD2|-|TRBV29-1
CSVRLAGGEETQYF
TGCAGCGTTCGACTAGCGGGAGGGGAAGAGACCCAGTACTTC
>15|TRBJ2-3|-|-|TRBV7-9
CASSLWGAGEDTQYF
TGTGCCAGCAGCTTATGGGGGGCGGGAGAAGATACGCAGTATTTT
>14|TRBJ2-5|-|-|TRBV5-4
CASSLLLQQETQYF
TGTGCCAGCAGCTTACTGTTACAGCAAGAGACCCAGTACTTC
>13|TRBJ2-5|TRBD1|few|TRBV29-1
CSVEGGQGGTQYF
TGCAGCGTTGAAGGCGGACAGGGAGGGACCCAGTACTTC
>13|TRBJ2-2|-|-|TRBV2
CASSEWPPGELFF
TGTGCCAGCAGTGAATGGCCTCCCGGGGAGCTGTTTTTT
>14|TRBJ1-5|-|few|TRBV12-3/TRBV12-4
CASSFEGIRQPQHF
TGTGCCAGCAGTTTTGAGGGTATCAGGCAGCCCCAGCATTTT
>16|TRBJ2-7|-|few|TRBV5-1
CASSLIAMTAPYEQYF
TGCGCCAGCAGCTTAATCGCAATGACAGCGCCCTACGAGCAGTACTTC
>14|TRBJ2-4|TRBD2|-|TRBV7-3
CASSLEAGGRLQYF
TGTGCCAGCAGCTTAGAAGCGGGAGGCCGCCTTCAGTACTTC
>15|TRBJ2-5|-|-|TRBV7-2
CASSPRVGARETQYF
TGTGCCAGCAGCCCCCGGGTAGGGGCGCGAGAGACCCAGTACTTC
>18|TRBJ2-6|-|few|TRBV15
CATSKARQLLSGANVLTF
TGTGCCACCAGCAAAGCTAGACAGCTTCTCTCTGGGGCCAACGTCCTGACTTTC
>12|TRBJ2-7|-|-|TRBV7-2
CASSLVSNEQYF
TGTGCCAGCAGCTTAGTTAGCAACGAGCAGTACTTC
>15|TRBJ2-3|-|few|TRBV11-2
CASSFYGWNTDTQYF
TGTGCCAGCAGCTTTTACGGGTGGAACACAGATACGCAGTATTTT
>14|TRBJ1-3|-|-|TRBV20-1
CSARLGNSGNTIYF
TGCAGTGCTCGTTTGGGCAACTCTGGAAACACCATATATTTT
>15|TRBJ2-4|TRBD1|-|TRBV7-9
CASSPGTGGGNIQYF
TGTGCCAGCAGCCCCGGGACAGGGGGAGGGAACATTCAGTACTTC
>12|TRBJ1-4|-|-|TRBV4-3
CASSPDGVKLFF
TGCGCCAGCAGCCCCGATGGGGTAAAACTGTTTTTT
>13|TRBJ2-1|-|-|TRBV4-1
CASSQGSADEQFF
TGCGCCAGCAGCCAAGGATCGGCGGATGAGCAGTTCTTC
>13|TRBJ2-3|-|-|TRBV27
CAAALQGADTQYF
TGTGCCGCAGCACTCCAGGGCGCAGATACGCAGTATTTT
>14|TRBJ2-7|-|-|TRBV29-1
CSGLTGTPRYEQYF
TGCAGCGGCCTTACCGGGACCCCTCGCTACGAGCAGTACTTC
>16|TRBJ2-5|TRBD2|few|TRBV7-9
CASSPGTSGAQETQYF
TGTGCCAGCAGCCCAGGGACTAGCGGAGCCCAAGAGACCCAGTACTTC
>15|TRBJ2-7|TRBD2|-|TRBV27
CASSWGLRGSYEQYF
TGTGCCAGCAGTTGGGGACTGCGGGGGAGCTACGAGCAGTACTTC
>14|TRBJ2-7|TRBD2|few|TRBV29-1
CSVRLSGRSYEQYF
TGCAGCGTTAGATTGTCCGGGAGGTCCTACGAGCAGTACTTC
>19|TRBJ1-2|-|few|TRBV12-3/TRBV12-4
CASGVASFQGLPSNYGYTF
TGTGCCAGCGGGGTGGCGAGCTTCCAAGGTTTACCGTCGAACTATGGCTACACCTTC
>17|TRBJ1-6|TRBD1|few|TRBV7-2
CASSEGQGAFHNSPLHF
TGTGCCAGCAGCGAAGGACAGGGGGCGTTCCATAATTCACCCCTCCACTTT
>15|TRBJ2-3|-|-|TRBV20-1
CSAAPPRGGTDTQYF
TGCAGTGCCGCCCCTCCACGCGGTGGCACAGATACGCAGTATTTT
>16|TRBJ2-1|TRBD2|-|TRBV29-1
CSVRREGFGPSGEQFF
TGCAGCGTTAGGCGGGAGGGGTTTGGTCCGTCGGGTGAGCAGTTCTTC